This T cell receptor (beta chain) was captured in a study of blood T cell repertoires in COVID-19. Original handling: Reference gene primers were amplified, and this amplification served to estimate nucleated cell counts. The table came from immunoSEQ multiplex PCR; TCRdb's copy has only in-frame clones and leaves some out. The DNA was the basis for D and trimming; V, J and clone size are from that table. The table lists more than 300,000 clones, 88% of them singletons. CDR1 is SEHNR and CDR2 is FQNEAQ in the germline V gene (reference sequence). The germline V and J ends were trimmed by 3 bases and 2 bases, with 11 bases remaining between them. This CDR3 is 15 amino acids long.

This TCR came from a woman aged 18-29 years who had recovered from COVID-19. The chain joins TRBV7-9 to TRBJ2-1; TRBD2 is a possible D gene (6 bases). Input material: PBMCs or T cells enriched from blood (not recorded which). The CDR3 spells CASSFDGLTYNEQFF. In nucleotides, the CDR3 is TGTGCCAGCAGCTTCGACGGACTAACCTACAATGAGCAGTTCTTC.